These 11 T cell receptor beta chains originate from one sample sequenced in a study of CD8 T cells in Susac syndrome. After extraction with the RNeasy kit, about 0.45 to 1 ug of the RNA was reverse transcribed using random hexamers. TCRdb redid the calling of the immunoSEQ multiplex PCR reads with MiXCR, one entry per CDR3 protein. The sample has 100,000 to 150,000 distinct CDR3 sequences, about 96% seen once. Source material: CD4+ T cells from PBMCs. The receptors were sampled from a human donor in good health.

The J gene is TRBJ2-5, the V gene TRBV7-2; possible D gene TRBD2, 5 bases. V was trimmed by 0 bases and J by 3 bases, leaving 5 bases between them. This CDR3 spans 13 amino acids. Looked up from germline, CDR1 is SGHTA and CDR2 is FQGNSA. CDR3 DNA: TGTGCCAGCAGCTTAGCGCGGGAAGAGACCCAGTACTTC. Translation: CASSLAREETQYF.

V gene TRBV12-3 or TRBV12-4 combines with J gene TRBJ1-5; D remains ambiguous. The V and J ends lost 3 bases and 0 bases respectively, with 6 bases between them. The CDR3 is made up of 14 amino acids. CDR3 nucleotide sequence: TGTGCCAGCAGTTTGGACCTTAGCAATCAGCCCCAGCATTTT. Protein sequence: CASSLDLSNQPQHF.

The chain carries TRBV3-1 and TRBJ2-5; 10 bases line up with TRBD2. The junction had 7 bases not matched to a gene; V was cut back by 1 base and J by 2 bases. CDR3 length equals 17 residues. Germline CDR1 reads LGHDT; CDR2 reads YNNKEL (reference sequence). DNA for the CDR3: TGTGCCAGCAGCCAAGTCTTACTAGCGGGACGTCAAGAGACCCAGTACTTC. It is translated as CASSQVLLAGRQETQYF.

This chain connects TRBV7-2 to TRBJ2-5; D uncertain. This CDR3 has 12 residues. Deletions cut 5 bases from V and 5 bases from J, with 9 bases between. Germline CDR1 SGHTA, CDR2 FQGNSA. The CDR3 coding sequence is TGTGCCAGCAGCCCAGGATGGGAGACCCAGTACTTC. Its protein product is CASSPGWETQYF.

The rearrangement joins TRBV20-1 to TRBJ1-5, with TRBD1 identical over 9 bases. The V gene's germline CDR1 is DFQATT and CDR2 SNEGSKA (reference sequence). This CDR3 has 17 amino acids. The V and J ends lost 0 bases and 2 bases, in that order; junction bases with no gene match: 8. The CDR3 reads CSARDTGGPLGNQPQHF. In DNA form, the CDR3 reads TGCAGTGCTAGAGACACAGGGGGCCCTTTGGGCAATCAGCCCCAGCATTTT.

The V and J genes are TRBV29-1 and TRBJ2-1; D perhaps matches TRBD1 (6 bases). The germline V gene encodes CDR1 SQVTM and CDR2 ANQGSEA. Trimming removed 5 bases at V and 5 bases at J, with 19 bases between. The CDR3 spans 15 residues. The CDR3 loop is CSVRVGGTINNEQFF. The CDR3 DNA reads TGCAGCGTTCGAGTAGGGGGTACTATTAACAATGAGCAGTTCTTC.

The CDR3 DNA reads TGTGCCTGGAGTTACCGACAGTTCAATCAGCCCCAGCATTTT. As protein: CAWSYRQFNQPQHF. The rearrangement links TRBV30 to TRBJ1-5; D is perhaps TRBD1 (5 bases). V was pared by 2 bases and J by 3 bases, with 11 bases between. The CDR3 totals 14 residues. The germline V gene has CDR1 GTSNPN and CDR2 SVGIG (reference sequence). The variable domain in full, with the rest retrieved from reference TRBV30 and TRBJ1-5, is SQTIHQWPATLVQPVGSPLSLECTVEGTSNPNLYWYRQAAGRGLQLLFYSVGIGQISSEVPQNLSASRPQDRQFILSSKKLLLSDSGFYLCAWSYRQFNQPQHFGDGTRLSIL.

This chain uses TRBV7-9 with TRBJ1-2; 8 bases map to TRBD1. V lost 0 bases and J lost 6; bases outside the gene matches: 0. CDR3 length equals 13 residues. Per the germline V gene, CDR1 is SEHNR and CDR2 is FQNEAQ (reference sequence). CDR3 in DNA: TGTGCCAGCAGCTTAGCGACAGGGGATGGCTACACCTTC. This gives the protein CASSLATGDGYTF.

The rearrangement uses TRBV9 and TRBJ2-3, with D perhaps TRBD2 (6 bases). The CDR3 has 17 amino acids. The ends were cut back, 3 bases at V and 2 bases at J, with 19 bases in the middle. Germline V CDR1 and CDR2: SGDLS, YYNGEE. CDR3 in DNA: TGTGCCAGCAGCGGACTGTGGGGGGAGCTTAACACAGATACGCAGTATTTT. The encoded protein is CASSGLWGELNTDTQYF.

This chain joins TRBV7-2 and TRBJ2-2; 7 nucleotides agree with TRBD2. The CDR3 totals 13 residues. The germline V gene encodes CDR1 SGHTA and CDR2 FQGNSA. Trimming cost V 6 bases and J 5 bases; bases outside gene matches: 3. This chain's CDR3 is CASRISGTGELFF. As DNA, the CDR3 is TGTGCCAGCAGGATTAGCGGGACCGGGGAGCTGTTTTTT.

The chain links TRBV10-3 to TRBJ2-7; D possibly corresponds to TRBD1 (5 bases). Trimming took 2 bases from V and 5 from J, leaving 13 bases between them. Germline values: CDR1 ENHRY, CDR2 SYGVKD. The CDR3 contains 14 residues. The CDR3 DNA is TGTGCCATCAGTGAGCAGGGTGGCGGCAACGAGCAGTACTTC. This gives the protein CAISEQGGGNEQYF.